These 14 T cell receptor beta chains were sequenced from one sample in a study of T-cell memory formation after mild COVID-19. A single record per CDR3 protein comes from TCRdb applying MiXCR to the 5' RACE reads. The table lists hundreds of thousands of distinct CDR3 sequences, about 20% of them singletons, with 20% to 25% in the top ten. Sequenced sample: PBMCs or a T cell subset sorted from them (not recorded which). All receptors come from a man aged 18 to 30 who had mild COVID-19 (a few samples of this study predate the infection). Cell type and time point are not known.

This clonotype was seen a handful of times. The chain has TRBV7-8 and TRBJ2-7; 7 bases agree with TRBD1. The germline CDR1 and CDR2 sequences are SGHVS and FQNEAQ. The CDR3 totals 15 residues. V dropped 5 bases and J dropped 0; count of bases not matched to a gene: 7. The DNA for the CDR3 is TGTGCCAGCAGCCCCCGGGGACAGAGCTCCTACGAGCAGTACTTC. Translated, it gives CASSPRGQSSYEQYF.

This clonotype was seen a few times. This chain uses TRBV7-2 with TRBJ1-5, with 8 bases lining up with TRBD1. Germline V CDR1 and CDR2: SGHTA, FQGNSA. Trimming at V came to 5 bases and at J to 1 base, leaving 7 bases not matched to a gene. CDR3 size: 16 residues. CDR3: CASSLQGARSNQPQHF. CDR3 DNA sequence: TGTGCCAGCAGCCTCCAGGGGGCGCGGAGCAATCAGCCCCAGCATTTT.

This clonotype has at least ten counts. The rearrangement joins TRBV6-5 to TRBJ1-6; D gene ambiguous. Germline CDR1 reads MNHEY; CDR2 reads SVGAGI. The CDR3 has 14 residues. V gave up 10 bases and J gave up 4 bases, with 14 bases separating them. Here the CDR3 reads CATHFGEYNSPLHF. The CDR3 DNA reads as TGTGCCACGCACTTCGGAGAGTATAATTCACCCCTCCACTTT.

In this sample, this clonotype turned up many times. The chain has TRBV5-1 and TRBJ2-3; a weak D match, TRBD1 (6 bases). This CDR3 has 15 amino acids. Trimming removed 3 bases from V and 4 bases from J, with 15 bases in between. Germline V gene lookup returns CDR1 SGHRS and CDR2 YFSETQ. As DNA, the CDR3 is TGCGCCAGCAGCTCGACAGGCCTGGGGCCAGATACGCAGTATTTT. It specifies CASSSTGLGPDTQYF.

This clonotype was seen a few times. The chain employs TRBV5-6 and TRBJ1-4; D uncertain. Germline V CDR1 and CDR2: SGHDT, YYEEEE. The CDR3 contains 13 residues. The germline V and J ends were trimmed by 0 bases and 4 bases, with 4 bases remaining between them. CDR3 DNA sequence: TGTGCCAGCAGCTTGGATGGTAATGAAAAACTGTTTTTT. Protein: CASSLDGNEKLFF.

This clonotype has more than one count but fewer than ten. The chain links TRBV7-8 to TRBJ1-4, with TRBD1 matching over 10 bases. After removal of 3 bases from V and 6 bases from J, the junction contained 10 bases not matched to a gene. The germline V gene has CDR1 SGHVS and CDR2 FQNEAQ. This CDR3 spans 17 amino acids. The chain's CDR3 is CASSFSIRQGADEKLFF. The DNA for the CDR3 is TGTGCCAGCAGCTTCTCCATAAGACAGGGGGCAGATGAAAAACTGTTTTTT.

This clonotype has a handful of counts. The CDR3 DNA sequence: TGTGCCAGCGTGGGACACCCCTCCTACGAGCAGTACTTC. This gives the protein CASVGHPSYEQYF. This chain uses TRBV27 with TRBJ2-7; tentative D call: TRBD1 (6 bases). Germline assignment: CDR1 MNHEY and CDR2 SMNVEV (reference sequence). V lost 8 bases and J lost 0, with 11 bases in between. The CDR3 covers 13 residues.

This clonotype turned up a few times. The CDR3 spells CASSGLRDGYGYTF. As DNA, the CDR3 is TGCGCCAGCAGCGGGCTTCGGGACGGCTATGGCTACACCTTC. The V call is TRBV5-1, the J call TRBJ1-2, with D perhaps TRBD1 (5 bases). The germline V and J ends were trimmed by 4 bases and 4 bases, with 14 bases remaining between them. There are 14 residues in the CDR3. Germline V gene lookup returns CDR1 SGHRS and CDR2 YFSETQ. The entire variable domain, with the rest obtained from reference TRBV5-1 and TRBJ1-2, is as follows: KAGVTQTPRYLIKTRGQQVTLSCSPISGHRSVSWYQQTPGQGLQFLFEYFSETQRNKGNFPGRFSGRQFSNSRSEMNVSTLELGDSALYLCASSGLRDGYGYTFGSGTRLTVV.

The V gene is TRBV7-2, the J gene TRBJ2-5; TRBD2 matches at 7 bases. CDR1 is SGHTA, CDR2 FQGNSA, per germline. V gave up 5 bases and J gave up 7 bases; unmatched junction bases: 16. The CDR3 has 16 residues. The CDR3 DNA reads TGTGCCAGCAGCCAAACGGGTGGGGCGGGGGACGCGACCCAGTACTTC. This translates into CASSQTGGAGDATQYF.

This clonotype has more than one count but fewer than ten. V is TRBV6-2 or TRBV6-3 and J is TRBJ1-1, with D perhaps matching TRBD1 (5 bases). Germline V gives CDR1 MNHEY, CDR2 SVGEGT. The CDR3 sequence is 16 residues long. V lost 8 bases and J 1 base, leaving 20 bases between the germline ends. The CDR3 sequence is CASPDRRGKGNTEAFF. Written as DNA, the CDR3 is TGTGCCAGCCCCGACAGACGGGGTAAAGGGAACACTGAAGCTTTCTTT.

The table lists this clonotype with a few counts. V is TRBV5-4 and J is TRBJ1-5, with 9 positions matching TRBD1. Germline V gene sequence: CDR1 SGHNT, CDR2 YYREEE (reference sequence). The CDR3 extends over 14 amino acids. Germline trimming cut 4 bases from V and 8 bases from J; bases unmatched to any gene: 7. The CDR3 DNA is TGTGCCAGCAGCATCACAGGGGGCGAGGAGCCCCAGCATTTT. Translation: CASSITGGEEPQHF. Filled out from reference TRBV5-4 and TRBJ1-5, the complete variable domain reads ETGVTQSPTHLIKTRGQQVTLRCSSQSGHNTVSWYQQALGQGPQFIFQYYREEENGRGNFPPRFSGLQFPNYSSELNVNALELDDSALYLCASSITGGEEPQHFGDGTRLSIL.

In its sample, this clonotype was seen many times. The chain links TRBV5-1 to TRBJ1-1; D perhaps matches TRBD1 (5 bases). CDR3 length equals 14 residues. V lost 4 bases to trimming and J lost 0 bases, with 10 bases between them. From germline, CDR1 is SGHRS and CDR2 YFSETQ. This CDR3 is CASSQDSMNTEAFF. The DNA for the CDR3 is TGCGCCAGCAGCCAAGACAGCATGAACACTGAAGCTTTCTTT.

The chain carries TRBV6-5 and TRBJ2-3; 11 positions match TRBD2. The CDR3 is made up of 17 amino acids. Germline values: CDR1 MNHEY, CDR2 SVGAGI. J gave up 4 bases and V 0 bases, and 6 bases lay outside the gene matches. CDR3 protein: CASSYSLAGGTADTQYF. DNA of the CDR3: TGTGCCAGCAGTTACTCCCTAGCGGGGGGAACAGCAGATACGCAGTATTTT.

This clonotype came up a few times. The chain has TRBV10-3 and TRBJ1-2; the D gene is possibly TRBD1 (6 bases). The length of the CDR3 is 13 residues. The germline CDR1 and CDR2 sequences are ENHRY and SYGVKD. V lost 10 bases to trimming and J lost 4 bases, with 16 bases between them. As DNA, the CDR3 is TGTGCCACCTTACAGGGTTCGTCCTATGGCTACACCTTC. Residues: CATLQGSSYGYTF.